This T cell receptor (beta chain) was recovered during a study of CD8 T cells in ankylosing spondylitis. Findings and limits, study-wide: What appeared characteristic of ankylosing spondylitis blood was a TCR beta motif of fewer than ten highly homologous variants.

With regard to this clonotype: Its antigen is not identified.

TCRdb fed the 5' RACE reads into MiXCR, producing one record per CDR3 protein. Of 350,000 to 450,000 distinct CDR3 sequences in the sample, 20% to 25% were seen once. CDR1 and CDR2 from the germline V gene are SEHNR and FQNEAQ (reference sequence). This CDR3 has 14 amino acids. V was trimmed by 3 bases and J by 6 bases, leaving 12 bases between them. The chain has TRBV7-9 and TRBJ2-1, with D possibly being TRBD1 (5 bases). The specimen sequenced was blood, either unsorted or a sorted T cell fraction (not recorded which). The source is a male donor with ankylosing spondylitis or in good health (not recorded which). The chain's CDR3 is CASSFGRQPNEQFF. For the CDR3, the DNA is TGTGCCAGCAGCTTCGGTCGACAGCCCAATGAGCAGTTCTTC. Full variable domain (missing parts from reference TRBV7-9 and TRBJ2-1): DTGVSQNPRHKITKRGQNVTFRCDPISEHNRLYWYRQTLGQGPEFLTYFQNEAQLEKSRLLSDRFSAERPKGSFSTLEIQRTEQGDSAMYLCASSFGRQPNEQFFGPGTRLTVL.